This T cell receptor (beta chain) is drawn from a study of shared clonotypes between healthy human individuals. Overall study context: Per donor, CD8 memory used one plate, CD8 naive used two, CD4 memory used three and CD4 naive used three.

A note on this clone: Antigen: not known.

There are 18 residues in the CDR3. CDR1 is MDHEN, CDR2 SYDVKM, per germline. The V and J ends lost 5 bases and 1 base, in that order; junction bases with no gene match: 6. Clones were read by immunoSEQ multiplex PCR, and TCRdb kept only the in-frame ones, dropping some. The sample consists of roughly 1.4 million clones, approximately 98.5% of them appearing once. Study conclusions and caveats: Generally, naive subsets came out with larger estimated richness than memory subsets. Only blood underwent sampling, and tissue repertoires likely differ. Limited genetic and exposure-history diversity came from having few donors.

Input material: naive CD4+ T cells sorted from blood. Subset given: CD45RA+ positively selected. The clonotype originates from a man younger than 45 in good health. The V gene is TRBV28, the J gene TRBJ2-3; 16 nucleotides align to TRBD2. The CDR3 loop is CASSPRGTSGRGTDTQYF. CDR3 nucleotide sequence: TGTGCCAGCAGTCCAAGGGGGACTAGCGGGAGGGGCACAGATACGCAGTATTTT.